One and the same sample provided the 32 T cell receptor beta chains below, sequenced in a study of blood T cell repertoires in COVID-19. TCRdb's copy holds only in-frame clones and misses some; the assay was immunoSEQ multiplex PCR. The sample has some 83,000 clones, about three quarters seen once; the top ten hold around an eighth. Sequencing used peripheral blood. The receptors shown here come from a woman aged 80 or over with acute or convalescent COVID-19.

This chain uses TRBV7-2 with TRBJ1-2; TRBD1 is a possible D gene (6 bases). The germline V gene encodes CDR1 SGHTA and CDR2 FQGNSA. Trimming removed 5 bases from V and 4 bases from J, with 17 bases in between. The CDR3 contains 15 residues. The CDR3 loop reads CASSPDRFLIYGYTF. The CDR3 DNA reads as TGTGCCAGCAGCCCTGACAGGTTCCTCATCTATGGCTACACCTTC.

This clone was picked up many times. The genes are TRBV2 and TRBJ1-3; possibly TRBD1 for D (5 bases). The CDR3 has 17 residues. Trimming stripped 6 bases from V and 0 bases from J, with 18 bases between. Germline CDR1 reads SNHLY; CDR2 reads FYNNEI. DNA of the CDR3: TGTGCCAGCAGCGAGGAGGGACCGGGCAACTCTGGAAACACCATATATTTT. Translated, it gives CASSEEGPGNSGNTIYF.

There are a few counts of this clone. This rearrangement joins TRBV7-2 to TRBJ2-1, with D tentatively TRBD2 (7 bases). Trimming removed 5 bases from V and 3 bases from J, with 17 bases in between. Germline V gene sequence: CDR1 SGHTA, CDR2 FQGNSA. The CDR3 covers 16 residues. The CDR3 sequence: CASSQRGAGYYNEQFF. Here the CDR3 DNA reads TGTGCCAGCAGCCAACGGGGGGCGGGATACTACAATGAGCAGTTCTTC.

The chain links TRBV12-3 or TRBV12-4 to TRBJ1-2; TRBD1 matches 7 bases. The CDR3 contains 13 residues. V was pared by 8 bases and J by 2 bases, with 5 bases of the junction left unmatched. DNA of the CDR3: TGTGCCAGCGGGGAACAGGGGAACTATGGCTACACCTTC. Translated: CASGEQGNYGYTF.

J is TRBJ2-6 and V is TRBV15; 8 bases line up with TRBD1. Germline V gene lookup returns CDR1 LNHNV and CDR2 YYDKDF (reference sequence). The CDR3 spans 17 residues. V lost 1 base to trimming and J lost 1 base; unmatched junction nucleotides: 3. The CDR3 bases are TGTGCCACCAGCAGAGGACAGGGGAAATCTGGGGCCAACGTCCTGACTTTC. Encoded protein: CATSRGQGKSGANVLTF.

This clone showed up just a few times. This sequence joins TRBV28 and TRBJ1-1; 9 nucleotides line up with TRBD1. The length of the CDR3 is 15 residues. The germline CDR1 and CDR2 sequences are MDHEN and SYDVKM. V lost 7 bases to trimming and J lost 5 bases; unmatched junction nucleotides: 11. CDR3 coding DNA: TGTGCCAGCATCACTCTCAACAGGGGGCGGACTGAAGCTTTCTTT. Protein: CASITLNRGRTEAFF.

The rearrangement joins TRBV6-2 or TRBV6-3 to TRBJ2-5; 8 bases align to TRBD2. Germline CDR1 MNHEY, CDR2 SVGEGT. V lost 0 bases and J lost 0; bases outside the gene matches: 6. The CDR3 sequence is 17 residues long. CDR3 sequence (DNA): TGTGCCAGCAGTTACTCGCTGGCGGGGGGTGACCAAGAGACCCAGTACTTC. Its translation is CASSYSLAGGDQETQYF.

The V gene is TRBV5-1, the J gene TRBJ1-2; D call uncertain. This CDR3 region has 14 residues. V lost 0 bases to trimming and J lost 1 base, with 7 bases between them. Per the germline V gene, CDR1 is SGHRS and CDR2 is YFSETQ. The CDR3 reads CASSLESVNYGYTF. The DNA for the CDR3 is TGCGCCAGCAGCTTGGAATCGGTTAACTATGGCTACACCTTC.

The chain has TRBV10-3 and TRBJ1-1; 9 bases align to TRBD1. The CDR3 has 15 amino acids. Trimming took 6 bases from V and 3 from J; bases not matched to a gene: 8. In germline, CDR1 is ENHRY, CDR2 SYGVKD. CDR3 sequence reads: CAISQQGAVDTEAFF. DNA for the CDR3: TGTGCCATCAGCCAACAGGGGGCGGTGGACACTGAAGCTTTCTTT.

The chain carries TRBV6-2 or TRBV6-3 and TRBJ2-3, with a tentative D call TRBD1 (6 bases). V was shortened by 5 bases and J by 4 bases, with 13 bases between the two germline ends. Germline CDR1 reads MNHEY; CDR2 reads SVGEGT. This CDR3 region has 14 residues. DNA of the CDR3: TGTGCCAGCAGTCAACAGGGTGGAGCAGATACGCAGTATTTT. This translates into CASSQQGGADTQYF.

The genes are TRBV7-8 and TRBJ1-5; D unclear. The CDR3 runs to 16 residues. V lost 1 base to trimming and J lost 1 base, with 11 bases between them. CDR1 is SGHVS, CDR2 FQNEAQ, per germline. CDR3 region: CASSLDLSRSNQPQHF. In DNA form, the CDR3 reads TGTGCCAGCAGCTTAGACCTTAGTCGGAGCAATCAGCCCCAGCATTTT.

V and J are TRBV5-1 and TRBJ1-4; 11 positions agree with TRBD1. The CDR3 is 15 residues long. Losses at the gene ends were 0 bases for V and 7 bases for J; bases not matched to a gene: 2. Germline lookup yields CDR1 SGHRS and CDR2 YFSETQ. The CDR3 loop reads CASSLAGTGGEKLFF. CDR3 DNA sequence: TGCGCCAGCAGCTTGGCCGGGACAGGGGGTGAAAAACTGTTTTTT.

The rearrangement joins TRBV7-2 to TRBJ1-4, with a weak D call TRBD1 (5 bases). The germline V gene has CDR1 SGHTA and CDR2 FQGNSA. This CDR3 contains 15 residues. Trimming took 5 bases from V and 10 from J, leaving 20 bases between them. CDR3 in amino acids: CASSPYPTGDLKLFF. CDR3 coding DNA: TGTGCCAGCAGCCCATACCCCACAGGCGATCTAAAACTGTTTTTT.

The chain combines TRBV5-1 with TRBJ2-7; a weak D match, TRBD2 (7 bases). Trimming stripped 3 bases from V and 2 bases from J, with 24 bases between. The CDR3 sequence is 18 residues long. Germline V gene sequence: CDR1 SGHRS, CDR2 YFSETQ. In nucleotides, the CDR3 is TGCGCCAGCAGCTCGGGCCCCGGGGGGCGGGGGCGCACCTACGAGCAGTACTTC. It codes for CASSSGPGGRGRTYEQYF.

The genes are TRBV7-3 and TRBJ1-1; D gene ambiguous. The CDR3 covers 14 residues. Looked up from germline, CDR1 is SGHTA and CDR2 is FQGTGA. V gave up 3 bases and J gave up 2 bases, with 10 bases separating them. The CDR3 DNA sequence: TGTGCCAGCAGCTTCGGAACACTAAACACTGAAGCTTTCTTT. It encodes CASSFGTLNTEAFF.

This clone has only a few counts. This chain links TRBV6-5 with TRBJ2-1; 8 positions match TRBD2. Trimming at V came to 8 bases and at J to 4 bases, leaving 10 bases not matched to a gene. In germline, CDR1 is MNHEY, CDR2 SVGAGI. The CDR3 contains 15 residues. This chain's CDR3 is CASVSIPGGYNEQFF. CDR3 DNA: TGTGCCAGCGTCTCTATTCCGGGGGGGTACAATGAGCAGTTCTTC.

This sequence joins TRBV5-8 and TRBJ1-1, with a tentative D call TRBD1 (6 bases). The CDR3 is 13 residues long. Per the germline V gene, CDR1 is SGHTS and CDR2 is YDEGEE. Trimming cost V 4 bases and J 8 bases, with 15 bases left between them. DNA of the CDR3: TGTGCCAGCAGCATAACAGGGTCCGAGGAAGCTTTCTTT. It specifies CASSITGSEEAFF.

The chain joins TRBV5-1 to TRBJ1-2; 10 bases are a match to TRBD1. The CDR3 is 13 residues long. Germline CDR1 reads SGHRS; CDR2 reads YFSETQ. V shed 5 bases and J 10 bases; nucleotides not matched to a gene: 8. CDR3 sequence: CASRQGTGAPYTF. CDR3 DNA sequence: TGCGCCAGCAGGCAAGGGACAGGGGCCCCCTACACCTTC.

This clone was observed a handful of times. The V gene is TRBV24-1, the J gene TRBJ2-7, with 9 bases aligning to TRBD1. This CDR3 is built from 17 residues. The germline V gene has CDR1 KGHDR and CDR2 SFDVKD. With 5 bases clipped from V and 5 bases from J, the junction kept 15 bases outside the gene matches. The CDR3 sequence is CATSGMEAGTGRDEQYF. As DNA, the CDR3 is TGTGCCACCAGTGGTATGGAGGCCGGGACAGGGAGGGACGAGCAGTACTTC.

This clone was seen just once. This rearrangement joins TRBV6-2 or TRBV6-3 to TRBJ2-3; D uncertain. CDR3 length: 12 residues. V lost 6 bases to trimming and J lost 0 bases, with 4 bases between them. The germline CDR1 and CDR2 sequences are MNHEY and SVGEGT. The CDR3 DNA sequence: TGTGCCAGCAGCGAGAGCACAGATACGCAGTATTTT. Its translation: CASSESTDTQYF.

This clone turned up a few times. V gene TRBV30 combines with J gene TRBJ2-3, with 14 bases aligning to TRBD2. CDR1 GTSNPN and CDR2 SVGIG come from the germline V gene (reference sequence). This CDR3 comprises 16 residues. V lost 4 bases to trimming and J lost 5 bases; unmatched junction nucleotides: 8. This CDR3 is CAWNRGLAGGGDTQYF. CDR3 DNA sequence: TGTGCCTGGAACAGAGGACTAGCGGGGGGTGGAGATACGCAGTATTTT. Supplemented by reference TRBV30 and TRBJ2-3, the full variable domain reads SQTIHQWPATLVQPVGSPLSLECTVEGTSNPNLYWYRQAAGRGLQLLFYSVGIGQISSEVPQNLSASRPQDRQFILSSKKLLLSDSGFYLCAWNRGLAGGGDTQYFGPGTRLTVL.

The chain recombines TRBV5-5 with TRBJ2-1; the D gene is possibly TRBD2 (5 bases). V was pared by 1 base and J by 6 bases, with 11 bases between. Germline V gene data show CDR1 as SGHKS and CDR2 as YYEKEE (reference sequence). The CDR3 runs to 14 residues. This chain's CDR3 is CASSLRLAPNEQFF. CDR3 nucleotides: TGTGCCAGCAGCTTGCGGCTAGCTCCCAATGAGCAGTTCTTC.

The V gene is TRBV6-2 or TRBV6-3, the J gene TRBJ2-1; possibly TRBD1 for D (6 bases). Germline CDR1 is MNHEY and CDR2 is SVGEGT. The V end was cut by 8 bases, the J end by 2 bases, with 19 bases between. The CDR3 runs to 16 residues. The CDR3 is CASRSARGSAYNEQFF. In DNA, the CDR3 is TGTGCCAGCCGTTCAGCGAGGGGGTCAGCCTACAATGAGCAGTTCTTC.

Turning to this clone: The sample has other DNA sequences that encode this CDR3 too. This chain uses TRBV9 with TRBJ2-7; D call uncertain. Germline-derived CDR1 and CDR2 are SGDLS and YYNGEE. The ends were cut back, 0 bases at V and 0 bases at J, with 7 bases in the middle. This CDR3 spans 14 amino acids. For the CDR3, the DNA is TGTGCCAGCAGCGTAGTTCCTAGCTCCTACGAGCAGTACTTC. This codes for CASSVVPSSYEQYF.

The genes are TRBV5-1 and TRBJ2-3; D might be TRBD2 (5 bases). The V gene's germline CDR1 is SGHRS and CDR2 YFSETQ. This CDR3 is 13 amino acids long. Trimming stripped 9 bases from V and 2 bases from J, with 13 bases between. Here the CDR3 DNA reads TGCGCCACCCAGGACTCTTTCACAGATACGCAGTATTTT. Translated, it gives CATQDSFTDTQYF.

The gene calls are TRBV7-6 and TRBJ2-1; TRBD2 is a possible D gene (6 bases). V was trimmed by 1 base and J by 2 bases, leaving 12 bases between them. Per germline, CDR1 SGHVS and CDR2 FNYEAQ. This CDR3 region has 16 residues. CDR3 DNA: TGTGCCAGCAGCTTAGGGGGGGACCAAACCTACAATGAGCAGTTCTTC. It is translated as CASSLGGDQTYNEQFF.

V usage is TRBV3-1 (or the pseudogene TRBV3-2) and J usage is TRBJ2-7; 10 nucleotides line up with TRBD2. Germline CDR1 reads LGHDT; CDR2 reads YNNKEL (reference sequence). This CDR3 is built from 16 residues. The junction had 9 bases not matched to a gene; V was cut back by 5 bases and J by 2 bases. The CDR3 protein is CASSYPGLANTYEQYF. CDR3 DNA sequence: TGTGCCAGCAGCTACCCGGGACTAGCGAATACCTACGAGCAGTACTTC.

The chain is built from TRBV5-4 and TRBJ2-7; a possible D gene is TRBD2 (6 bases). The CDR3 length is 14 residues. Trimming shortened V by 2 bases and J by 1 base, and 10 bases separated the two germline ends. Germline loops: CDR1 SGHNT, CDR2 YYREEE (reference sequence). The CDR3, as DNA: TGTGCCAGCAGCTTAGCGGGCCTATCCTACGAGCAGTACTTC. Encoded protein: CASSLAGLSYEQYF.

This clone was seen only a few times. The chain employs TRBV5-4 and TRBJ1-2; perhaps TRBD1 as D (5 bases). V shed 0 bases and J shed 8 bases, with 14 bases lying between them. The CDR3 is 14 amino acids. CDR1 is SGHNT, CDR2 YYREEE, per germline (reference sequence). The CDR3 nucleotides read TGTGCCAGCAGCTTGGTTCAGGGCGGGAGGGGCTACACCTTC. Protein: CASSLVQGGRGYTF.

V and J are TRBV18 and TRBJ2-3, with D unresolved. The germline gives CDR1 KGHSH, CDR2 LQKENI. V was shortened by 3 bases and J by 2 bases, with 12 bases between the two germline ends. The CDR3 sequence is 15 residues long. The CDR3 loop is CASSPTRSPTDTQYF. The DNA for the CDR3 is TGTGCCAGCTCACCGACAAGGTCCCCCACAGATACGCAGTATTTT. Looking up the rest from reference TRBV18 and TRBJ2-3 gives the full variable domain: NAGVMQNPRHLVRRRGQEARLRCSPMKGHSHVYWYRQLPEEGLKFMVYLQKENIIDESGMPKERFSAEFPKEGPSILRIQQVVRGDSAAYFCASSPTRSPTDTQYFGPGTRLTVL.

The chain has TRBV7-9 and TRBJ1-4, with D tentatively TRBD1 (6 bases). V was shortened by 6 bases and J by 6 bases, with 14 bases between the two germline ends. Per the germline V gene, CDR1 is SEHNR and CDR2 is FQNEAQ (reference sequence). This CDR3 is 14 amino acids long. CDR3 amino acids: CASRQQGLDEKLFF. CDR3 sequence (DNA): TGTGCCAGCAGGCAACAGGGTCTTGATGAAAAACTGTTTTTT.

The genes are TRBV5-6 and TRBJ2-7; 12 bases map to TRBD2. CDR3 length: 16 residues. V lost 2 bases to trimming and J lost 7 bases; unmatched junction nucleotides: 10. Germline assignment: CDR1 SGHDT and CDR2 YYEEEE. This CDR3 reads CASSFQGLAGDGEQYF. The CDR3 region has the DNA TGTGCCAGCAGCTTCCAGGGACTAGCGGGTGACGGGGAGCAGTACTTC.